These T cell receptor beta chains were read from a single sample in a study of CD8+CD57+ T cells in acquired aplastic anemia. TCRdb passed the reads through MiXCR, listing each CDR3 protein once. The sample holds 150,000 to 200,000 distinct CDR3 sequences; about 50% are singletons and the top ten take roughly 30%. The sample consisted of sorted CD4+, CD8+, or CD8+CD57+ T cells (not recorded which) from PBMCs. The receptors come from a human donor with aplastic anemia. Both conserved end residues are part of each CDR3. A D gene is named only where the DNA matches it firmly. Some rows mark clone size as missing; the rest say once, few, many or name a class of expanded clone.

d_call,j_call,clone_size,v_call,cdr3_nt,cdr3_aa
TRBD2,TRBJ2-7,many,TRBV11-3,TGTGCCAGCAGCGTACTAGCGGGAGAGGACGAGCAGTACTTC,CASSVLAGEDEQYF
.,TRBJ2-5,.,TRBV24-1,TGTGCCATCGCAGGGGACGGAGGGACCCAGTACTTT,CAIAGDGGTQYF
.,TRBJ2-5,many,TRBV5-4,TGTGCCAGCAGCTTGGAAGACCCGACAGAGACCCAGTACTTC,CASSLEDPTETQYF
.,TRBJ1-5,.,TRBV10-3,TGTGCCGCGGGTGGGAACAATCAGCCCCAGCATTTT,CAAGGNNQPQHF
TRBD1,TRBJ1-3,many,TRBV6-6,TGTGCCAGCGGGACAGGAACTGGAAACACCATATATTTT,CASGTGTGNTIYF
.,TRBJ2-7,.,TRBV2,TGTGCCAGCAGTGAGGCGGCGAGCAACGAGCAGTACTTC,CASSEAASNEQYF
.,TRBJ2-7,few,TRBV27,TGTGCCAGCAGTTTGGAGGGGGATGGCTACGAGCAGTACTTC,CASSLEGDGYEQYF
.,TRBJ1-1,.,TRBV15,TGTGCCACCAGCAGACAATCCTTGACAGCTAGAAACACTGAAGCTTTCTTT,CATSRQSLTARNTEAFF
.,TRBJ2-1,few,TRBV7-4,TGTGCCAGCAGCGGGGGGGCGGTCCACAATGAGCAGTTCTTC,CASSGGAVHNEQFF
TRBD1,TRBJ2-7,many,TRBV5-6,TGTGCCAGCAGCTGGGGGACAGGGGGCTCCGAGCAGTACTTC,CASSWGTGGSEQYF
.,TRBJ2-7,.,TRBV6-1,TGTGCCAGCAGTCGCAGGGAGATCTCCTACGAGCAGTACTTC,CASSRREISYEQYF
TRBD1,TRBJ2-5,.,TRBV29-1,TGCAGCTCGGGGACAGGGCAAGAGACCCAGTACTTC,CSSGTGQETQYF
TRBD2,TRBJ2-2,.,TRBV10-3,TGTGCCATCAGTGATGAAGCGGGAGTTAATACCGGGGAGCTGTGTTTT,CAISDEAGVNTGELCF